The 2 T cell receptor beta chains in this list originate from one sample, sequenced in a study of response to subunit inactivated influenza vaccine. Using its own MiXCR run on the RT-PCR reads, TCRdb lists one record per CDR3 protein. The profile shows around 790,000 distinct CDR3 sequences, 21% of them singletons. The sample here was PBMCs from blood, taken 4 to 6 days after vaccination. These receptors originate from a man aged 50 to 59 who received an inactivated influenza vaccine.

This clonotype was counted only a few times. The rearrangement links TRBV4-3 to TRBJ2-3; D is perhaps TRBD2 (5 bases). V gave up 1 base and J gave up 9 bases, with 11 bases separating them. This CDR3 contains 13 residues. Germline CDR1 and CDR2: LGHNA and YSLEER. The CDR3 sequence: CASSQVVGGTQYF. CDR3 in DNA: TGCGCCAGCAGCCAAGTTGTCGGAGGCACGCAGTATTTT.

The CDR3: CASSQGTGKRDEQYF. CDR3 nucleotide sequence: TGCGCCAGCAGCCAAGGGACTGGGAAAAGGGACGAGCAGTACTTC. The chain carries TRBV4-3 and TRBJ2-7; tentatively, D is TRBD2 (5 bases). CDR1 is LGHNA, CDR2 YSLEER, per germline. Trimming cost V 1 base and J 5 bases, with 15 bases left between them. CDR3 size: 15 residues.